These 27 T cell receptor beta chains came from one sample sequenced in a study of graft-versus-host responses after intestinal transplantation. Sequencing was performed with immunoSEQ multiplex PCR; in TCRdb, only in-frame clones are kept and a portion is missing. The sample shows about 24,000 clones, approximately 85% of them seen only once. The material sequenced was PBMCs, taken roughly 68 weeks after intestinal transplant. The receptor source for this set is a human patient who received an intestinal transplant, so some T cells may come from the graft donor.

The J gene is TRBJ1-5, the V gene TRBV4-1; TRBD1 is a possible D gene (5 bases). CDR1 MGHRA and CDR2 YSYEKL come from the germline V gene. This CDR3 comprises 18 residues. V lost 1 base to trimming and J lost 3 bases, with 19 bases between them. For the CDR3, the DNA is TGCGCCAGCAGCCAAGTCCCCCAGGGAGAGACTTACAATCAGCCCCAGCATTTT. It yields the protein CASSQVPQGETYNQPQHF.

Concerning this clone itself: The identical CDR3 is also encoded by other nucleotide sequences in the sample. The chain couples TRBV27 to TRBJ2-1; D is possibly TRBD2 (6 bases). The V end lost 0 bases, the J end lost 0 bases, and 6 bases lay between the germline ends. This CDR3 is built from 15 residues. Germline assignment: CDR1 MNHEY and CDR2 SMNVEV (reference sequence). The CDR3 DNA sequence: TGTGCCAGCAGTTTATCCGGGAGCTCCTACAATGAGCAGTTCTTC. Translation gives CASSLSGSSYNEQFF.

This clone was seen once. This chain joins TRBV10-1 and TRBJ2-1, with 8 bases fitting TRBD1. V was clipped by 2 bases and J by 9 bases; unmatched bases: 6. The CDR3 has 14 residues. Germline V gene lookup returns CDR1 WNHNN and CDR2 SYGVQD (reference sequence). The CDR3 is CASSENPGGSEQFF. CDR3 nucleotide sequence: TGCGCCAGCAGTGAGAATCCAGGGGGCAGTGAGCAGTTCTTC.

The chain carries TRBV30 and TRBJ2-7, with D tentatively TRBD2 (5 bases). The CDR3 has 16 residues. Germline V gene lookup returns CDR1 GTSNPN and CDR2 SVGIG (reference sequence). Trimming pared 0 bases from V and 2 bases from J, leaving 17 bases between. CDR3 in DNA: TGTGCCTGGAGTGTGGCGGCGGGCCGCACCACCTACGAGCAGTACTTC. It encodes CAWSVAAGRTTYEQYF.

This clone appeared once. In DNA, the CDR3 is TGCGCCAGCAGCCCCTATGGGGGGGTAAATGGCTACACCTTC. Translating it yields CASSPYGGVNGYTF. The V gene is TRBV5-1, the J gene TRBJ1-2; TRBD1 is a possible D gene (5 bases). CDR3 size: 14 residues. V was trimmed by 4 bases and J by 6 bases, leaving 16 bases between them. Germline lookup yields CDR1 SGHRS and CDR2 YFSETQ.

The chain couples TRBV6-5 to TRBJ2-7; D perhaps matches TRBD2 (6 bases). Germline CDR1 reads MNHEY; CDR2 reads SVGAGI. The CDR3 has 16 amino acids. V lost 4 bases and J 2 bases, leaving 18 bases between the germline ends. The CDR3 region has the DNA TGTGCCAGCAGTTCTACAGTCGTGAGGAGGGCCTACGAGCAGTACTTC. Translating gives CASSSTVVRRAYEQYF.

The chain combines TRBV9 with TRBJ2-5, with D perhaps TRBD1 (5 bases). The CDR3 extends over 15 amino acids. CDR1 and CDR2 from the germline V gene are SGDLS and YYNGEE. The V end was cut by 0 bases, the J end by 1 base, with 10 bases between. This CDR3 reads CASSVDSGLQETQYF. The CDR3 region has the DNA TGTGCCAGCAGCGTAGATTCAGGGCTCCAAGAGACCCAGTACTTC.

The V and J genes are TRBV6-9 and TRBJ1-4; D gene uncertain. Per germline, CDR1 MNHGY and CDR2 SVAAGI. Trimming left V 4 bases short and J 3 bases short, with 12 bases between. The CDR3 is made up of 15 amino acids. Written as DNA, the CDR3 is TGTGCCAGCAGTTCCAAGCAGGTGTCTAATGAAAAACTGTTTTTT. Protein sequence: CASSSKQVSNEKLFF.

J is TRBJ1-1 and V is TRBV5-6, with D uncertain. V dropped 1 base and J dropped 2 bases, with 0 bases sitting between them. The CDR3 spans 11 residues. Per the germline V gene, CDR1 is SGHDT and CDR2 is YYEEEE. This chain's CDR3 is CASSLNTEAFF. In DNA, the CDR3 is TGTGCCAGCAGCTTGAACACTGAAGCTTTCTTT. The whole variable domain, remainder taken from reference TRBV5-6 and TRBJ1-1, is DAGVTQSPTHLIKTRGQQVTLRCSPKSGHDTVSWYQQALGQGPQFIFQYYEEEERQRGNFPDRFSGHQFPNYSSELNVNALLLGDSALYLCASSLNTEAFFGQGTRLTVV.

This clone was seen more than once but under ten times. The V gene is TRBV30, the J gene TRBJ1-2; D might be TRBD1 (5 bases). Germline V gene lookup returns CDR1 GTSNPN and CDR2 SVGIG (reference sequence). Trimming stripped 4 bases from V and 8 bases from J, with 14 bases between. The CDR3 is 12 residues long. CDR3 loop: CAWNPGVGGYTF. The CDR3 nucleotides are TGTGCCTGGAACCCGGGGGTAGGGGGCTACACCTTC.

This sequence joins TRBV9 and TRBJ2-7, with 12 bases lining up with TRBD2. Germline-derived CDR1 and CDR2 are SGDLS and YYNGEE. The trim removed 4 bases at V and 7 bases at J, leaving 9 bases unmatched. The CDR3 extends over 15 amino acids. CDR3 sequence (DNA): TGTGCCAGCAGCCCCCGGACTAGCGGGACAAGGGAGCAGTACTTC. This encodes CASSPRTSGTREQYF.

The chain carries TRBV7-6 and TRBJ2-4; TRBD1 aligns across 12 bases. This CDR3 region has 17 residues. Trimming at V came to 0 bases and at J to 9 bases, leaving 9 bases not matched to a gene. Germline CDR1 and CDR2: SGHVS and FNYEAQ. The CDR3 nucleotides are TGTGCCAGCAGCTTAGCGCCGGGACAGGGGGCATCGGGCATTCAGTACTTC. Protein sequence: CASSLAPGQGASGIQYF.

The rearrangement joins TRBV6-6 to TRBJ1-2; D is possibly TRBD1 (5 bases). The germline CDR1 and CDR2 sequences are MNHNY and SVGAGI (reference sequence). Trimming pared 5 bases from V and 8 bases from J, leaving 12 bases between. CDR3 length equals 12 residues. The CDR3 spells CASSPGQGGYTF. DNA for the CDR3: TGTGCCAGCAGTCCCGGGCAGGGCGGCTACACCTTC.

There are a few counts of this clone. The V and J genes are TRBV2 and TRBJ1-3, with no clear D. Germline V gives CDR1 SNHLY, CDR2 FYNNEI. CDR3 length: 11 amino acids. V lost 6 bases and J lost 2, with 2 bases in between. This CDR3 reads CASSPGNTIYF. The CDR3 DNA sequence: TGTGCCAGCAGCCCTGGAAACACCATATATTTT.

CDR3: CAWSRTGTGTQPQHF. The CDR3 region has the DNA TGTGCCTGGAGTCGCACCGGGACAGGGACTCAGCCCCAGCATTTT. This chain connects TRBV30 to TRBJ1-5; 9 bases are a match to TRBD1. The V and J ends lost 2 bases and 6 bases, in that order; junction bases with no gene match: 8. CDR3 length: 15 residues. CDR1 is GTSNPN and CDR2 is SVGIG in the germline V gene (reference sequence).

The chain links TRBV9 to TRBJ1-1; TRBD1 matches at 9 bases. Unmatched junction bases numbered 8, after V lost 3 bases and J lost 11 bases. Per germline, CDR1 SGDLS and CDR2 YYNGEE. The CDR3 consists of 13 residues. The CDR3: CASSGTHRGLAFF. The CDR3 DNA reads TGTGCCAGCAGCGGAACGCACAGGGGGCTCGCTTTCTTT.

This rearrangement joins TRBV10-3 to TRBJ1-2; tentatively, D is TRBD1 (5 bases). CDR3 length: 12 amino acids. From germline, CDR1 is ENHRY and CDR2 SYGVKD. V dropped 5 bases and J dropped 7 bases, with 11 bases sitting between them. Here the CDR3 reads CAISQSGGGYTF. The CDR3 region has the DNA TGTGCCATCAGTCAGAGCGGGGGTGGCTACACCTTC.

V usage is TRBV5-4 and J usage is TRBJ1-1; perhaps TRBD1 as D (5 bases). V was pared by 2 bases and J by 5 bases, with 10 bases between. Per germline, CDR1 SGHNT and CDR2 YYREEE (reference sequence). This CDR3 comprises 13 residues. Here the CDR3 DNA reads TGTGCCAGCAGCTTTGAAAGGGGTACTGAAGCTTTCTTT. Its protein product is CASSFERGTEAFF.

The V gene is TRBV28, the J gene TRBJ1-1, with unresolved D. V was clipped by 11 bases and J by 5 bases, with 15 bases between them. Looked up from germline, CDR1 is MDHEN and CDR2 is SYDVKM. The CDR3 runs to 12 residues. Here the CDR3 reads CAASPLVTEAFF. CDR3 bases: TGTGCCGCAAGCCCTTTGGTGACTGAAGCTTTCTTT.

The genes are TRBV28 and TRBJ2-1; TRBD2 matches at 11 bases. J lost 2 bases, V lost 4 bases, and 1 base had no gene match. Looked up from germline, CDR1 is MDHEN and CDR2 is SYDVKM. CDR3 length equals 15 residues. The CDR3 nucleotides are TGTGCCAGCAGTTCTAGCGGGAGGACCTACAATGAGCAGTTCTTC. It yields the protein CASSSSGRTYNEQFF.

This chain uses TRBV28 with TRBJ1-2, with a tentative D call TRBD1 (6 bases). Trimming took 2 bases from V and 5 from J, leaving 9 bases between them. There are 13 residues in the CDR3. Germline lookup yields CDR1 MDHEN and CDR2 SYDVKM. CDR3: CASSLPGTYGYTF. The DNA for the CDR3 is TGTGCCAGCAGTTTACCCGGGACATATGGCTACACCTTC.

The chain joins TRBV6-5 to TRBJ1-5, with 7 bases aligning to TRBD1. J gave up 6 bases and V 4 bases, and 6 bases lay outside the gene matches. The germline gives CDR1 MNHEY, CDR2 SVGAGI. This CDR3 region has 14 residues. The CDR3 bases are TGTGCCAGCAGTTTCCAGGGGGGGAGTCAGCCCCAGCATTTT. Translation: CASSFQGGSQPQHF.

With respect to this clone: The same CDR3 is also encoded by other DNA sequences in this sample. J is TRBJ1-5 and V is TRBV19; no reliable D call. CDR1 LNHDA and CDR2 SQIVND come from the germline V gene (reference sequence). V gave up 0 bases and J gave up 1 base, with 7 bases separating them. The CDR3 extends over 15 amino acids. CDR3 loop: CASSIDRLSNQPQHF. The CDR3 coding sequence is TGTGCCAGTAGTATAGACAGACTGAGCAATCAGCCCCAGCATTTT.

V gene TRBV5-1 combines with J gene TRBJ2-1, with 13 bases lining up with TRBD2. The CDR3 runs 16 residues. Germline V gene data show CDR1 as SGHRS and CDR2 as YFSETQ. The J segment lost 6 bases and the V segment lost 3 bases, leaving 6 bases of the junction unmatched. CDR3 DNA: TGCGCCAGCAGCTCTACCACTAGCGGGAGGGTCAATGAGCAGTTCTTC. Translated: CASSSTTSGRVNEQFF. The full variable domain, in which reference TRBV5-1 and TRBJ2-1 provide the parts outside the CDR3, is KAGVTQTPRYLIKTRGQQVTLSCSPISGHRSVSWYQQTPGQGLQFLFEYFSETQRNKGNFPGRFSGRQFSNSRSEMNVSTLELGDSALYLCASSSTTSGRVNEQFFGPGTRLTVL.

The chain employs TRBV7-2 and TRBJ2-7, with D possibly TRBD2 on 7 matching bases. This CDR3 has 19 residues. The V gene's germline CDR1 is SGHTA and CDR2 FQGNSA. Trimming left V 5 bases short and J 1 base short, with 27 bases between. The chain's CDR3 is CASSRSRGAGVDGSYEQYF. DNA of the CDR3: TGTGCCAGCAGCCGTTCGAGGGGGGCGGGAGTGGATGGGTCCTACGAGCAGTACTTC. Full variable domain (outside the CDR3, taken from reference TRBV7-2 and TRBJ2-7): GAGVSQSPSNKVTEKGKDVELRCDPISGHTALYWYRQSLGQGLEFLIYFQGNSAPDKSGLPSDRFSAERTGGSVSTLTIQRTQQEDSAVYLCASSRSRGAGVDGSYEQYFGPGTRLTVT.

The table lists this clone with a few counts. The chain is built from TRBV19 and TRBJ2-7; 10 bases agree with TRBD1. J gave up 3 bases and V 1 base, and 0 bases lay outside the gene matches. CDR1 and CDR2 from the germline V gene are LNHDA and SQIVND (reference sequence). The CDR3 consists of 14 residues. The CDR3 nucleotides read TGTGCCAGTAGTATAGGGACAGGGGGCTACGAGCAGTACTTC. It yields the protein CASSIGTGGYEQYF.

The chain joins TRBV11-2 to TRBJ2-5; D not resolved. The CDR3 covers 14 residues. V lost 5 bases, J lost 0 bases, and 10 bases lay in between. Germline CDR1 SGHAT, CDR2 FQNNGV. CDR3 coding DNA: TGTGCCAGCAGCGTTACCATGTACCAAGAGACCCAGTACTTC. It is translated as CASSVTMYQETQYF.